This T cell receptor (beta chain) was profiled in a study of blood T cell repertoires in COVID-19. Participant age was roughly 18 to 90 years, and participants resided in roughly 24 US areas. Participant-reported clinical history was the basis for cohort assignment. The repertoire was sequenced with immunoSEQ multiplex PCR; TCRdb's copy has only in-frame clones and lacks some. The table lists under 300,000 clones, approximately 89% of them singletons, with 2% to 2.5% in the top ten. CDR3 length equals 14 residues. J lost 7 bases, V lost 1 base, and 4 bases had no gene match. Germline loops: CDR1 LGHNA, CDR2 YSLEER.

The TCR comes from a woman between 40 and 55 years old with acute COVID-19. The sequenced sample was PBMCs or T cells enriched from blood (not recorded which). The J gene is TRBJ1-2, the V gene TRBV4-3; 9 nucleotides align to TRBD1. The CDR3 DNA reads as TGCGCCAGCAGCCAAGCTGGGACAGGGTTTGGCTACACCTTC. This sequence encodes CASSQAGTGFGYTF.